This T cell receptor (beta chain) was recovered during a study of OX40 agonist ivuxolimab in advanced cancers. About the research overall: Of mixed ages from about 20 to 85 and averaging approximately 60 years, the group was around 78% male. Partial responses were recorded for three patients, including one with hepatocellular carcinoma and two with cutaneous melanoma.

Using immunoSEQ multiplex PCR, the repertoire was profiled, and TCRdb retains in-frame clones only, with some absent. The sample yields fewer than 16,000 clones, 60% to 80% seen once. The V segment lost 4 bases and the J segment 7 bases; nucleotides outside the gene matches: 16. The CDR3 is 17 amino acids. The chain carries TRBV23-1 and TRBJ2-5; TRBD1 matches 9 bases. TRBV23-1 is treated as an ORF (open reading frame) with a function not yet certain. This receptor was taken from an adult with an advanced solid tumor such as melanoma, head and neck, liver or kidney cancer. The sample was CD4+ or CD8+ T cells sorted from blood, taken in a trial of the OX40 agonist ivuxolimab. This chain's CDR3 is CASSPLVTGGFQGTQYF. DNA for the CDR3: TGCGCCAGCAGTCCCTTGGTTACAGGGGGCTTTCAGGGGACCCAGTACTTC.